Below are 6 T cell receptor beta chains sequenced from a single sample in a study of Ad26.COV2.S vaccination and SARS-CoV-2 variants. Assay: immunoSEQ multiplex PCR; the TCRdb copy retains only in-frame clones and omits some. The table shows approximately 340,000 clones, with under 95% occurring only once. The sample consisted of peripheral blood, taken after recovery from COVID-19. The source of these receptors is a human donor who had recovered from COVID-19.

V gene TRBV4-1 combines with J gene TRBJ1-1; D not certain. Trimming stripped 0 bases from V and 3 bases from J, with 14 bases between. CDR1 and CDR2 from the germline V gene are MGHRA and YSYEKL. There are 16 residues in the CDR3. CDR3 DNA: TGCGCCAGCAGCCAAGATCTTGGGATGTCGGACACTGAAGCTTTCTTT. Translating it yields CASSQDLGMSDTEAFF.

J is TRBJ2-5 and V is TRBV5-1; possible D gene TRBD1, 5 bases. V was clipped by 0 bases and J by 4 bases, with 16 bases between them. Germline lookup yields CDR1 SGHRS and CDR2 YFSETQ. This CDR3 is built from 16 residues. CDR3 in amino acids: CASSLALGPQGETQYF. DNA of the CDR3: TGCGCCAGCAGCTTGGCCCTTGGACCCCAGGGAGAGACCCAGTACTTC. Combining the CDR3 with reference TRBV5-1 and TRBJ2-5 gives the whole variable domain KAGVTQTPRYLIKTRGQQVTLSCSPISGHRSVSWYQQTPGQGLQFLFEYFSETQRNKGNFPGRFSGRQFSNSRSEMNVSTLELGDSALYLCASSLALGPQGETQYFGPGTRLLVL.

This clone appeared a single time. The gene calls are TRBV19 and TRBJ2-7; 7 nucleotides align to TRBD1. CDR3 length equals 14 residues. Trimming at V came to 6 bases and at J to 5 bases, leaving 10 bases not matched to a gene. Germline loops: CDR1 LNHDA, CDR2 SQIVND (reference sequence). The CDR3 reads CASRIQTGTHEQYF. The CDR3 region has the DNA TGTGCCAGTAGGATCCAGACAGGGACGCACGAGCAGTACTTC.

This clone has a handful of counts. The chain links TRBV4-3 to TRBJ1-2, with D unresolved. CDR1 is LGHNA and CDR2 is YSLEER in the germline V gene. Trimming cost V 0 bases and J 0 bases, with 8 bases left between them. This CDR3 is 15 amino acids long. CDR3 protein: CASSQDVAANYGYTF. The CDR3 coding sequence is TGCGCCAGCAGCCAAGACGTAGCGGCTAACTATGGCTACACCTTC.

The chain is built from TRBV13 and TRBJ2-2, with D possibly matching TRBD1 (6 bases). The germline V gene has CDR1 PRHDT and CDR2 FYEKMQ (reference sequence). V lost 2 bases to trimming and J lost 0 bases, with 10 bases between them. The CDR3 runs to 16 residues. CDR3 sequence (DNA): TGTGCCAGCAGCTTATTAGGGACAACGAACACCGGGGAGCTGTTTTTT. Its translation: CASSLLGTTNTGELFF. Drawing the rest from reference TRBV13 and TRBJ2-2, the complete variable domain is AAGVIQSPRHLIKEKRETATLKCYPIPRHDTVYWYQQGPGQDPQFLISFYEKMQSDKGSIPDRFSAQQFSDYHSELNMSSLELGDSALYFCASSLLGTTNTGELFFGEGSRLTVL.

The V gene is TRBV11-2, the J gene TRBJ1-1; D is uncertain. Trimming took off 0 bases at V and 1 base at J, with 9 bases between the two ends. This CDR3 has 15 residues. In germline, CDR1 is SGHAT, CDR2 FQNNGV. CDR3 region: CASSLDSWGNTEAFF. In nucleotides, the CDR3 is TGTGCCAGCAGCTTAGATTCTTGGGGGAACACTGAAGCTTTCTTT.